This T cell receptor (beta chain) was captured in a study of cytomegalovirus exposure and HLA in healthy donors. The repertoire was sequenced with immunoSEQ multiplex PCR; TCRdb's copy has only in-frame clones and lacks some. This table holds some 260,000 clones, about 90% found once. The donors were part of the roughly 120-subject validation cohort, which stood apart from the roughly 730-subject first cohort. The sample comprised PBMCs. The receptor was isolated from a man aged 18 to 29 in good health and CMV-seropositive.

CDR3: CASEFTGISYNEQFF. Written as DNA, the CDR3 is TGTGCCTCGGAATTTACAGGTATCTCCTACAATGAGCAGTTCTTC. The chain has TRBV30 and TRBJ2-1, with D perhaps matching TRBD1 (5 bases). CDR1 is GTSNPN and CDR2 is SVGIG in the germline V gene (reference sequence). V lost 7 bases, J lost 0 bases, and 16 bases lay in between. There are 15 residues in the CDR3.